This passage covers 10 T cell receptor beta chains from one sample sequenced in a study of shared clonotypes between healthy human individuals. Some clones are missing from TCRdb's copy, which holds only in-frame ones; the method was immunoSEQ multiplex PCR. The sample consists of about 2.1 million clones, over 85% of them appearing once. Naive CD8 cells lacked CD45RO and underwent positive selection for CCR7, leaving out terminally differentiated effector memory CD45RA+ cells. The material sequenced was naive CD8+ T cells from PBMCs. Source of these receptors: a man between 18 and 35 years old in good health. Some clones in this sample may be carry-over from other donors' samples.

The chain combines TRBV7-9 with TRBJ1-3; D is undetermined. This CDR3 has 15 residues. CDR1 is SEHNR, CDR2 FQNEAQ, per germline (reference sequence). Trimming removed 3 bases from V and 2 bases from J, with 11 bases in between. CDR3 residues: CASSFDYIPGNTIYF. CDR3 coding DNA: TGTGCCAGCAGCTTTGACTATATCCCTGGAAACACCATATATTTT.

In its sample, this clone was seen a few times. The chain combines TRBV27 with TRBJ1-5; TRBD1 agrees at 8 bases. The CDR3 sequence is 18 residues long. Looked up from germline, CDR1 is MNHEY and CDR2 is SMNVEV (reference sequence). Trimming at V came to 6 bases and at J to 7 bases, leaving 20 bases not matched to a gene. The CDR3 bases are TGTGCCAGCAGCCCGGGACCGTCTGACAGGGGTCCGATACAGCCCCAGCATTTT. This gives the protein CASSPGPSDRGPIQPQHF.

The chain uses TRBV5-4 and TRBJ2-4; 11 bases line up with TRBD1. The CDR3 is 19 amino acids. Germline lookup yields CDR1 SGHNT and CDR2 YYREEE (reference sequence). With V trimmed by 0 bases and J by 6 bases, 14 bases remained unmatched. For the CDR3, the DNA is TGTGCCAGCAGCTTGGTGGAGGGGAAGGACAGGGGGCTGGGAAACATTCAGTACTTC. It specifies CASSLVEGKDRGLGNIQYF.

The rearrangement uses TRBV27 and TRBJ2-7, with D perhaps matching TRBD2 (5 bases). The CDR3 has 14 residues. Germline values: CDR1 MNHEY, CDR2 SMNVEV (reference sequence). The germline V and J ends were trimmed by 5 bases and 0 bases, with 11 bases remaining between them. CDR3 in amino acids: CASSVRGFSYEQYF. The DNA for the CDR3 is TGTGCCAGCAGTGTCCGGGGTTTCTCCTACGAGCAGTACTTC.

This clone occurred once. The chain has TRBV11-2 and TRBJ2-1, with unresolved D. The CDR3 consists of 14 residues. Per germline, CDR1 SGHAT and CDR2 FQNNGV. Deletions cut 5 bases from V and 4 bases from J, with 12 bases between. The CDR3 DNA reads TGTGCCAGCAGCGCCAGGACCAGATACAATGAGCAGTTCTTC. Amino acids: CASSARTRYNEQFF.

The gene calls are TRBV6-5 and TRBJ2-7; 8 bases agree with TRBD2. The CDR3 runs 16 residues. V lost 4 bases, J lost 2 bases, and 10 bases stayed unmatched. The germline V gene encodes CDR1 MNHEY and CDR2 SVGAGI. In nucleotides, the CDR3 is TGTGCCAGCAGTTCTAAGGGCGGGAGGCCACCCTACGAGCAGTACTTC. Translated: CASSSKGGRPPYEQYF.

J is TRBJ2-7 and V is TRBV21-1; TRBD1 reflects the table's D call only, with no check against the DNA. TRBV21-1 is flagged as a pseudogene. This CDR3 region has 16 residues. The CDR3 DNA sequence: TGTGCCAGCAGCAAAAATAGTCCTTATACGCAGGACGAGCAGTACTTC. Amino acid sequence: CASSKNSPYTQDEQYF.

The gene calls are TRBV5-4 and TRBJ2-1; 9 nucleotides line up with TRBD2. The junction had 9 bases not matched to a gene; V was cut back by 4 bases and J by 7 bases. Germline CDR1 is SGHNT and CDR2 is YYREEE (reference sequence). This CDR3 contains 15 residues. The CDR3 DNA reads TGTGCCAGCAGCCCCGCTAGCGGGATAGGTAATGAGCAGTTCTTC. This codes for CASSPASGIGNEQFF.

CDR3 sequence reads: CASTPSRGVGGYTF. CDR3 in DNA: TGTGCCAGCACCCCCAGTAGGGGAGTGGGTGGCTACACCTTC. The chain couples TRBV27 to TRBJ1-2; D is possibly TRBD1 (5 bases). This CDR3 region has 14 residues. Trimming pared 7 bases from V and 7 bases from J, leaving 19 bases between. CDR1 and CDR2 (germline): MNHEY, SMNVEV (reference sequence).

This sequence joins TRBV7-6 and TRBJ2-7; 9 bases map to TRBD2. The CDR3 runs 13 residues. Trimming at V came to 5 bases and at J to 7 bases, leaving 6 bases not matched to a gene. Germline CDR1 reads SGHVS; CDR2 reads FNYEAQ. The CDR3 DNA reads TGTGCCAGCAGCCCGACTAGCGGAGGGGAGCAGTACTTC. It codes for CASSPTSGGEQYF.